The 19 T cell receptor beta chains given below trace back to one sample, sequenced in a study of cytomegalovirus exposure and HLA in healthy donors. Amplification used 60 Vbeta primers and 13 Jbeta primers. Only in-frame clones appear in the TCRdb table, and some are missing; sequencing was by immunoSEQ multiplex PCR. The sample carries 52,000 or so clones, about four fifths recorded once. Sequencing used PBMCs. The origin of the receptors is a female donor in good health and CMV-seronegative.

The V and J genes are TRBV4-1 and TRBJ2-6; 9 nucleotides agree with TRBD2. Germline V gene lookup returns CDR1 MGHRA and CDR2 YSYEKL. V was pared by 4 bases and J by 3 bases, with 10 bases of the junction left unmatched. The CDR3 covers 18 residues. The CDR3 protein is CASSPVFAGGRGANVLTF. The CDR3 coding sequence is TGCGCCAGCAGCCCTGTCTTTGCGGGGGGGCGTGGGGCCAACGTCCTGACTTTC.

J is TRBJ2-4 and V is TRBV5-1; D not resolved. The V and J ends lost 2 bases and 0 bases respectively, with 9 bases between them. Germline lookup yields CDR1 SGHRS and CDR2 YFSETQ. This CDR3 has 15 amino acids. For the CDR3, the DNA is TGCGCCAGCAGCTTCGGAGAAATAGCCAAAAACATTCAGTACTTC. Residues: CASSFGEIAKNIQYF.

The chain combines TRBV5-1 with TRBJ2-7; 8 nucleotides line up with TRBD1. CDR1 and CDR2 from the germline V gene are SGHRS and YFSETQ. V lost 4 bases, J lost 7 bases, and 13 bases stayed unmatched. This CDR3 spans 15 amino acids. The DNA of the CDR3 is TGCGCCAGCAGCCCCCAGACAGGGGCCCCGGGGGAGCAGTACTTC. It translates to CASSPQTGAPGEQYF.

This chain connects TRBV6-1 to TRBJ2-7; 7 bases line up with TRBD1. Trimming cost V 3 bases and J 5 bases; bases outside gene matches: 1. The germline V gene has CDR1 MNHNS and CDR2 SASEGT. The CDR3 totals 12 residues. The CDR3 DNA follows: TGTGCCAGCAGTGAGACAGGGAACGAGCAGTACTTC. It is translated as CASSETGNEQYF.

The V call is TRBV11-2, the J call TRBJ1-4; D uncertain. V shed 0 bases and J shed 6 bases, with 8 bases lying between them. Germline CDR1 is SGHAT and CDR2 is FQNNGV. The CDR3 contains 14 residues. The CDR3 sequence is CASSLELRDEKLFF. CDR3 nucleotides: TGTGCCAGCAGCTTAGAGTTGAGGGATGAAAAACTGTTTTTT.

This clone was observed a few times. This rearrangement joins TRBV6-5 to TRBJ1-5; 9 bases are a match to TRBD1. Germline values: CDR1 MNHEY, CDR2 SVGAGI. Losses at the gene ends were 8 bases for V and 7 bases for J; bases not matched to a gene: 6. CDR3 length: 13 amino acids. Written as DNA, the CDR3 is TGTGCCAGCCGGACAGGGGTTAACCAGCCCCAGCATTTT. Translation gives CASRTGVNQPQHF.

Only a few counts were recorded for this clone. The V call is TRBV10-3, the J call TRBJ2-3; D ambiguous. Germline V gives CDR1 ENHRY, CDR2 SYGVKD. Trimming left V 5 bases short and J 4 bases short, with 4 bases between. The CDR3 covers 11 residues. The CDR3 loop reads CAISPADTQYF. The CDR3 nucleotides read TGTGCCATCAGTCCCGCAGATACGCAGTATTTT.

Concerning this clone itself: Mismatch with germline at one junction end may stem from a read error. Different DNA sequences within this sample yield the same CDR3. V and J are TRBV27 and TRBJ2-5; tentative D call: TRBD1 (6 bases). The CDR3 has 14 amino acids. CDR1 is MNHEY and CDR2 is SMNVEV in the germline V gene (reference sequence). CDR3 residues: CASSLTGRVETQYF. CDR3 DNA sequence: TGTGCTAGCAGTTTAACAGGGCGGGTAGAGACCCAGTACTTC.

V and J are TRBV4-1 and TRBJ2-1; TRBD2 is a possible D gene (6 bases). Germline lookup yields CDR1 MGHRA and CDR2 YSYEKL. Deletions cut 5 bases from V and 9 bases from J, with 20 bases between. CDR3 size: 15 residues. As DNA, the CDR3 is TGCGCCAGCAGCGACCCGGGACTCCTCATCGGTGAGCAGTTCTTC. Residues: CASSDPGLLIGEQFF.

The chain has TRBV7-3 and TRBJ2-6, with D unresolved. V dropped 7 bases and J dropped 0 bases, with 7 bases sitting between them. The CDR3 length is 14 residues. Germline V gives CDR1 SGHTA, CDR2 FQGTGA. CDR3 DNA: TGTGCCAGCAAAACAGACTCTGGGGCCAACGTCCTGACTTTC. It encodes CASKTDSGANVLTF.

The V gene is TRBV28, the J gene TRBJ1-1; 7 nucleotides match TRBD1. The CDR3 extends over 13 amino acids. Germline V lookup: CDR1 MDHEN, CDR2 SYDVKM. V shed 6 bases and J 6 bases; nucleotides not matched to a gene: 7. CDR3 amino acids: CASRVRGRPEAFF. The CDR3 DNA sequence: TGTGCCAGCAGGGTCAGGGGGAGGCCTGAAGCTTTCTTT.

This clone was recorded a few times. The rearrangement uses TRBV19 and TRBJ2-7, with 7 bases lining up with TRBD1. V gave up 6 bases and J gave up 0 bases; unmatched junction bases: 5. CDR3 length: 14 residues. The germline V gene has CDR1 LNHDA and CDR2 SQIVND (reference sequence). CDR3 nucleotide sequence: TGTGCCAGTAGCACCCGACAGGGCTCCTACGAGCAGTACTTC. Its protein is CASSTRQGSYEQYF. The whole variable domain, filled in from reference TRBV19 and TRBJ2-7, reads DGGITQSPKYLFRKEGQNVTLSCEQNLNHDAMYWYRQDPGQGLRLIYYSQIVNDFQKGDIAEGYSVSREKKESFPLTVTSAQKNPTAFYLCASSTRQGSYEQYFGPGTRLTVT.

CDR3 sequence reads: CASSFRGDTQYF. The CDR3 DNA reads TGTGCCAGCAGCTTTAGAGGGGATACGCAGTATTTT. This chain links TRBV7-9 with TRBJ2-3; D might be TRBD2 (5 bases). This CDR3 spans 12 amino acids. The germline gives CDR1 SEHNR, CDR2 FQNEAQ (reference sequence). V gave up 3 bases and J gave up 6 bases, with 7 bases separating them. Complete variable domain (other parts from reference TRBV7-9 and TRBJ2-3): DTGVSQNPRHKITKRGQNVTFRCDPISEHNRLYWYRQTLGQGPEFLTYFQNEAQLEKSRLLSDRFSAERPKGSFSTLEIQRTEQGDSAMYLCASSFRGDTQYFGPGTRLTVL.

V is TRBV6-5 and J is TRBJ1-2; 8 positions agree with TRBD1. The V segment lost 3 bases and the J segment 7 bases; nucleotides outside the gene matches: 13. Germline assignment: CDR1 MNHEY and CDR2 SVGAGI. This CDR3 has 16 residues. The CDR3 loop is CASSYFTLQGVGGYTF. In DNA, the CDR3 is TGTGCCAGCAGTTATTTTACCTTACAGGGGGTCGGTGGCTACACCTTC.

This chain connects TRBV7-2 to TRBJ2-5, with D maybe TRBD1 (5 bases). V lost 3 bases and J 0 bases, leaving 8 bases between the germline ends. The germline V gene encodes CDR1 SGHTA and CDR2 FQGNSA. The CDR3 length is 14 residues. CDR3 DNA sequence: TGTGCCAGCAGCTTGCGACAGTACCAAGAGACCCAGTACTTC. Translating gives CASSLRQYQETQYF.

The chain recombines TRBV5-5 with TRBJ2-7, with TRBD1 matching 8 bases. CDR3 length equals 14 residues. Looked up from germline, CDR1 is SGHKS and CDR2 is YYEKEE (reference sequence). After removal of 3 bases from V and 3 bases from J, the junction contained 5 bases not matched to a gene. DNA for the CDR3: TGTGCCAGCAGCTCCGGGACAGGAAGCTACGAGCAGTACTTC. It translates to CASSSGTGSYEQYF.

The CDR3 coding sequence is TGTGCCAGCAGCCCCGGACAGCCTAACTATGGCTACACCTTC. It specifies CASSPGQPNYGYTF. The V call is TRBV7-2, the J call TRBJ1-2; D is possibly TRBD1 (6 bases). Trimming removed 5 bases at V and 0 bases at J, with 10 bases between. The length of the CDR3 is 14 residues. The germline V gene has CDR1 SGHTA and CDR2 FQGNSA.

The sample holds a few counts of this clone. The CDR3 region is CASSLLNLDRTYEQYF. The CDR3 coding sequence is TGCGCCAGCAGCCTACTGAACCTCGACAGAACCTACGAGCAGTACTTC. The chain joins TRBV4-1 to TRBJ2-7; tentatively, D is TRBD1 (5 bases). V lost 4 bases and J lost 2, with 18 bases in between. Germline lookup yields CDR1 MGHRA and CDR2 YSYEKL. There are 16 residues in the CDR3.

This chain connects TRBV11-2 to TRBJ2-1, with 7 bases lining up with TRBD1. J lost 6 bases, V lost 1 base, and 6 bases had no gene match. CDR1 and CDR2 (germline): SGHAT, FQNNGV. The CDR3 covers 15 residues. The chain's CDR3 is CASSLAGSGGNEQFF. In DNA form, the CDR3 reads TGTGCCAGCAGCTTAGCGGGTTCAGGGGGCAATGAGCAGTTCTTC.